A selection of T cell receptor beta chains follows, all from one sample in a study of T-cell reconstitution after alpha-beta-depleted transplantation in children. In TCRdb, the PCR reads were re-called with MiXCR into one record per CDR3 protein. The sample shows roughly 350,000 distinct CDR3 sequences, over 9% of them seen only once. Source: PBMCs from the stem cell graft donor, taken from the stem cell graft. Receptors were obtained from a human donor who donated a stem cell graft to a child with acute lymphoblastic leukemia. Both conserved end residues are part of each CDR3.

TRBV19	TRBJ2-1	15	CASTWGGALYNEQFF
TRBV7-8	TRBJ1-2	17	CASSLGTYRGTNYGYTF
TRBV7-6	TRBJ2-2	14	CASGSGTDTGELFF
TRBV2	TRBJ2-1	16	CASSERAGPPYNEQFF
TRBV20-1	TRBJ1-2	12	CSASHLNYGYTF
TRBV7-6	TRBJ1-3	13	CASSQTLGNTIYF
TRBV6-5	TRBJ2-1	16	CASSYSIGPPHNEQFF
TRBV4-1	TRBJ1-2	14	CASSLTPYSQGYTF
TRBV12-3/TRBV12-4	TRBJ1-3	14	CASSLIGSGNTIYF
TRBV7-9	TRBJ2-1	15	CASSPRGGSPNEQFF
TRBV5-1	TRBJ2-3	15	CASSLESGRGDTQYF
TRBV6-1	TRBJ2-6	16	CASGRGIFSGANVLTF
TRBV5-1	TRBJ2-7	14	CATKLGQGSDEQYF
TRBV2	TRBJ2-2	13	CASKGVNTGELFF
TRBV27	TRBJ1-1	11	CASRGALGAFF
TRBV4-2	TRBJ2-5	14	CASSQEQGERAQYF
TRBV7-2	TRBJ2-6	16	CASSLVPGTGANVLTF
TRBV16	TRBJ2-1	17	CASSQSIAGGLYNEQFF
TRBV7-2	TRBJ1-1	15	CASSPRQLMGPEAFF
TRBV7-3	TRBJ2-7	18	CASSLGLAGPSPVYEQYF
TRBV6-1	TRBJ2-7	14	CASSEPGRSYEQYF
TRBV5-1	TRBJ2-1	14	CASSPWEAHNEQFF
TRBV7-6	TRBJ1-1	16	CASSLARGTAATEAFF
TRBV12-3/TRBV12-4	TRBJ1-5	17	CASSFLSGGAVGQPQHF
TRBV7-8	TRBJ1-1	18	CASSPRTLGVALNTEAFF
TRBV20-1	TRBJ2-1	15	CSARPFSDASNEQFF
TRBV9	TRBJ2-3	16	CASSVGGRPNTDTQYF
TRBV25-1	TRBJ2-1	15	CASSIPGLVYNEQFF
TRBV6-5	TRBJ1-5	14	CASSPLGYNQPQHF
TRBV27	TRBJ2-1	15	CASSLLGTVYNEQFF
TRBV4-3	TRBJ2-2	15	CASSPRDRGTGELFF
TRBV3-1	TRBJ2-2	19	CASSPYGLAGVGNTGELFF
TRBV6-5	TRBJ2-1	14	CASSPRRQDNEQFF
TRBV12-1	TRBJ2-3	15	CASSFVRENADTQYF
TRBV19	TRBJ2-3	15	CASSARESRWDTQYF
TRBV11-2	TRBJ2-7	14	CASSWSGRMAEQYF
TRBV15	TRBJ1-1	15	CATRGAGGPNTEAFF
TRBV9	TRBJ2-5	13	CASSVSRGETQYF
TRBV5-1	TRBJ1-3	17	CASSLALGTGTGNTIYF
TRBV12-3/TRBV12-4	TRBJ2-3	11	CASSFTDTQYF
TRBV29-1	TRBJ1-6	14	CSAFRTGRNSPLHF
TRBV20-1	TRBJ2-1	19	CSALPGLAGLPSSYNEQFF
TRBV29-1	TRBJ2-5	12	CSVVGEGGAQYF
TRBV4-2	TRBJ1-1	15	CASSPDGLLYTEAFF
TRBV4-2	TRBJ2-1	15	CASSQVISGSGEQFF
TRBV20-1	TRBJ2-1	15	CSAAYSRMSYNEQFF
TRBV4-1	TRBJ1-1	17	CASSQTAWTTGGTEAFF
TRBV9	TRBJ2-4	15	CASSVGGDSLNIQYF
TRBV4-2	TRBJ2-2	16	CASSQAGRGNTGELFF
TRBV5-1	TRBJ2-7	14	CASGLGGASYEQYF
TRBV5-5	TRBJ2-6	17	CASRPDPPSSGANVLTF